This T cell receptor beta chain originates from a study of blood T cell repertoires in COVID-19. Sequencing was performed with immunoSEQ multiplex PCR; in TCRdb, only in-frame clones are kept and a portion is missing. The data show 120,000 or so clones, with approximately 80% seen just once and roughly 15% held by the top ten. Losses at the gene ends were 6 bases for V and 7 bases for J; bases not matched to a gene: 7. The CDR3 loop spans 15 amino acids. The V gene's germline CDR1 is MNHEY and CDR2 SMNVEV (reference sequence). Sequenced sample: peripheral blood. The chain carries TRBV27 and TRBJ2-2; 11 bases are a match to TRBD1. The receptor was isolated from a woman in her 50s with acute or convalescent COVID-19. The CDR3 is CASRIGQGANGELFF. CDR3 nucleotide sequence: TGTGCCAGCAGGATCGGACAGGGGGCTAACGGGGAGCTGTTTTTT.